This T cell receptor beta chain was profiled in a study of control samples from healthy donors and cancer patients. This clone has a single count. The CDR3 length is 16 residues. V trimming: 10 bases; J trimming: 4 bases; junction bases outside the gene matches: 16. Germline V gene data show CDR1 as MNHNY and CDR2 as SVGAGI (reference sequence). Some clones are missing from TCRdb's copy, which holds only in-frame ones; the method was immunoSEQ multiplex PCR. The data contain 170,000 or so clones, approximately 95% of them singletons. The TCR was taken from a man aged 18 to 30 in good health. The chain couples TRBV6-6 to TRBJ2-3, with TRBD2 matching over 8 bases. The material sequenced was blood. CDR3 nucleotide sequence: TGTGCCACGATCTCGGGGGGACTAGGAGCATCAGATACGCAGTATTTT. As protein: CATISGGLGASDTQYF.